One and the same sample provided the 28 T cell receptor beta chains below, sequenced in a study of post-analysis software for immune sequencing data. cDNA libraries for TCR beta contained unique molecular identifiers. One entry per CDR3 protein results from TCRdb running MiXCR on the PCR reads. This sample yields 380,000 or so distinct CDR3 sequences, of which approximately 33% are seen a single time; about an eighth belongs to the top ten. General study results and limits: Patients showed TRBV5-6, TRBV5-1 and TRBV20-1 among a handful of TRBV segments more frequent than in controls.

The antigens for these receptors are not known. Sequencing was done on a sample of blood. The receptors here all came from a girl aged 5-17 years with multiple sclerosis.

This chain links TRBV6-5 with TRBJ1-1; TRBD1 aligns across 7 bases. The junction had 5 bases not matched to a gene; V was cut back by 10 bases and J by 0 bases. The CDR3 runs 13 residues. CDR1 and CDR2 (germline): MNHEY, SVGAGI. The CDR3 protein is CATGQGVNTEAFF. As DNA, the CDR3 is TGTGCCACTGGTCAGGGGGTGAACACTGAAGCTTTCTTT.

This clonotype was found a few times. V is TRBV12-3 or TRBV12-4 and J is TRBJ1-5; D gene ambiguous. This CDR3 contains 13 residues. Trimming shortened V by 3 bases and J by 7 bases, and 10 bases separated the two germline ends. The CDR3 sequence is CASSFREGQPQHF. Written as DNA, the CDR3 is TGTGCCAGCAGTTTTAGGGAAGGGCAGCCCCAGCATTTT.

The CDR3 sequence is CSVEGDGYEQYF. DNA of the CDR3: TGCAGCGTTGAGGGGGACGGCTACGAGCAGTACTTC. V and J are TRBV29-1 and TRBJ2-7; D tentatively reads TRBD1 or TRBD2 (5 bases each). V lost 3 bases to trimming and J lost 3 bases, with 9 bases between them. The CDR3 contains 12 residues. Germline CDR1 reads SQVTM; CDR2 reads ANQGSEA.

Points on this clonotype: Possible read error: a much larger clone is one base away. The chain joins TRBV12-3 or TRBV12-4 to TRBJ2-7, with 8 bases that match TRBD2. V lost 7 bases to trimming and J lost 12 bases; unmatched junction nucleotides: 17. The CDR3 loop spans 14 amino acids. Written as DNA, the CDR3 is TGTGCCAGCAATATGGGACTAGACGGTGAGACCCGGTACTTC. The encoded protein is CASNMGLDGETRYF.

V gene TRBV20-1 combines with J gene TRBJ2-7, with 10 bases fitting TRBD1. CDR1 DFQATT and CDR2 SNEGSKA come from the germline V gene (reference sequence). This CDR3 is built from 15 residues. V shed 1 base, J shed 4 bases, and the junction held 7 bases outside the gene matches. The CDR3 here is CSARGDRDRGYEQYF. The CDR3 coding sequence is TGCAGTGCTAGAGGAGACCGGGACAGGGGTTACGAGCAGTACTTC.

This chain connects TRBV20-1 to TRBJ2-5; D is undetermined. V was trimmed by 3 bases and J by 0 bases, leaving 11 bases between them. This CDR3 has 14 residues. CDR1 is DFQATT and CDR2 is SNEGSKA in the germline V gene (reference sequence). CDR3 nucleotides: TGCAGTGCTAGTGCTTTGGGGTACCAAGAGACCCAGTACTTC. It is translated as CSASALGYQETQYF.

This rearrangement joins TRBV6-2 or TRBV6-3 to TRBJ2-1, with 8 bases matching TRBD2. Trimming at V came to 6 bases and at J to 5 bases, leaving 9 bases not matched to a gene. CDR1 and CDR2 from the germline V gene are MNHEY and SVGEGT. There are 15 residues in the CDR3. CDR3 protein: CASSPLGLGDNEQFF. The CDR3 DNA is TGTGCCAGCAGCCCGCTGGGACTAGGGGACAATGAGCAGTTCTTC.

The chain recombines TRBV28 with TRBJ2-7; 10 bases agree with TRBD2. CDR3 size: 15 residues. J gave up 2 bases and V 6 bases, and 7 bases lay outside the gene matches. CDR1 is MDHEN, CDR2 SYDVKM, per germline. CDR3 sequence reads: CASSLQAGGTYEQYF. CDR3 coding DNA: TGTGCCAGCAGCCTACAAGCGGGGGGGACCTACGAGCAGTACTTC.

This clonotype turned up a few times. The rearrangement links TRBV5-6 to TRBJ2-3; 13 positions agree with TRBD2. CDR3 length: 18 residues. J was trimmed by 1 base and V by 0 bases; bases with no gene match: 5. Germline lookup yields CDR1 SGHDT and CDR2 YYEEEE. CDR3 residues: CASSLGTSGGAGTDTQYF. The CDR3, as DNA: TGTGCCAGCAGCTTGGGAACTAGCGGGGGGGCTGGCACAGATACGCAGTATTTT.

This clonotype has a handful of counts. This sequence joins TRBV24-1 and TRBJ2-5; 7 positions agree with TRBD1. The length of the CDR3 is 11 residues. From germline, CDR1 is KGHDR and CDR2 SFDVKD. The V segment lost 9 bases and the J segment 7 bases; nucleotides outside the gene matches: 4. CDR3 sequence reads: CATEGAGTQYF. CDR3 coding DNA: TGTGCCACCGAGGGGGCAGGGACCCAGTACTTC.

The chain uses TRBV5-1 and TRBJ2-1; the match to TRBD2 covers 9 bases. With V trimmed by 4 bases and J by 9 bases, 17 bases remained unmatched. The CDR3 covers 17 residues. Germline V lookup: CDR1 SGHRS, CDR2 YFSETQ. The DNA of the CDR3 is TGCGCCAGCAGCCCTAAGCTAGCGGGGCTCACCTCGGGTGAGCAGTTCTTC. It is translated as CASSPKLAGLTSGEQFF.

This clonotype was seen a few times. CDR3 DNA: TGTGCCAGCAGCCAAGATCCCCAAGGGACAGGGTCTGGGGCCAACGTCCTGACTTTC. Protein sequence: CASSQDPQGTGSGANVLTF. This chain connects TRBV4-2 to TRBJ2-6, with 9 bases lining up with TRBD1. This CDR3 region has 19 residues. Trimming removed 0 bases from V and 1 base from J; junction bases left unmatched: 7. Germline V gene lookup returns CDR1 LGHNA and CDR2 YNFKEQ.

In this sample, this clonotype turned up a few times. The V gene is TRBV9, the J gene TRBJ1-2; D call uncertain. V shed 2 bases and J shed 7 bases, with 15 bases lying between them. There are 14 residues in the CDR3. Looked up from germline, CDR1 is SGDLS and CDR2 is YYNGEE. The CDR3 nucleotides read TGTGCCAGCAGCGTGGGCGGACGGAATTTTGGCTACACCTTC. It is translated as CASSVGGRNFGYTF.

To note about this clonotype: A much bigger clone sits one base away, suggesting this may be a read error. V gene TRBV15 combines with J gene TRBJ2-3; a possible D gene is TRBD1 (6 bases). CDR3 length: 15 residues. Germline CDR1 is LNHNV and CDR2 is YYDKDF (reference sequence). The CDR3 reads CASSRETGGTDTQYF. The DNA for the CDR3 is TGTGCCTCCAGCAGAGAGACAGGTGGCACAGATACGCAGTATTTT.

This clonotype has just a few counts. A junction end diverges from the germline sequence, so it may reflect a read error. V and J are TRBV3-1 and TRBJ1-4; D is unresolved. The CDR3 extends over 13 amino acids. Germline CDR1 reads LGHDT; CDR2 reads YNNKEL (reference sequence). The CDR3 sequence is CTSSLDYNEKLFF. CDR3 DNA sequence: TGTACCAGCAGCCTTGATTATAATGAAAAACTGTTTTTT.

CDR3 in amino acids: CASSQGLAGGLRTDTQYF. DNA for the CDR3: TGCGCCAGCAGCCAGGGACTAGCGGGGGGGCTGCGCACAGATACGCAGTATTTT. This chain connects TRBV4-1 to TRBJ2-3; TRBD2 matches at 16 bases. The CDR3 consists of 18 residues. After removal of 3 bases from V and 1 base from J, the junction contained 4 bases not matched to a gene. Germline CDR1 and CDR2: MGHRA and YSYEKL.

The chain joins TRBV15 to TRBJ2-4; D not certain. The germline gives CDR1 LNHNV, CDR2 YYDKDF (reference sequence). With 0 bases removed from V and 3 bases from J, the gap between germline ends came to 9 bases. CDR3 length: 15 residues. The CDR3 DNA is TGTGCCACCAGCAGAGATCTGGGTTACAAAAACATTCAGTACTTC. This encodes CATSRDLGYKNIQYF.

This clonotype occurred once. The chain employs TRBV11-2 and TRBJ1-6; 9 bases match TRBD1. The CDR3 loop spans 14 amino acids. Germline V gene data show CDR1 as SGHAT and CDR2 as FQNNGV. The V and J ends lost 5 bases and 9 bases, in that order; junction bases with no gene match: 5. In DNA form, the CDR3 reads TGTGCCAGCAGCGCGGGACAGGGTTTTTCACCCCTCCACTTT. Encoded protein: CASSAGQGFSPLHF.

Here the CDR3 reads CASSQDGSGGVGEQFF. In nucleotides, the CDR3 is TGTGCCAGCAGCCAAGATGGTAGCGGGGGGGTAGGTGAGCAGTTCTTC. The genes are TRBV4-2 and TRBJ2-1, with TRBD2 identical over 11 bases. The V gene's germline CDR1 is LGHNA and CDR2 YNFKEQ. There are 16 residues in the CDR3. Losses at the gene ends were 0 bases for V and 9 bases for J; bases not matched to a gene: 7.

This clonotype was seen only a few times. The J gene is TRBJ2-1, the V gene TRBV7-9, with 10 nucleotides matching TRBD1. The CDR3 has 13 residues. In germline, CDR1 is SEHNR, CDR2 FQNEAQ (reference sequence). Trimming at V came to 4 bases and at J to 12 bases, leaving 6 bases not matched to a gene. CDR3 DNA sequence: TGTGCCAGCAGCTGGGGGGACAGGGGATTGCAGTTCTTC. Residues: CASSWGDRGLQFF.

The rearrangement links TRBV7-2 to TRBJ2-3; the D gene is possibly TRBD2 (6 bases). Between the trimmed V and J ends, which lost 5 bases and 1 base, there was a span of 13 bases. Germline V gene lookup returns CDR1 SGHTA and CDR2 FQGNSA. This CDR3 is built from 15 residues. The CDR3 nucleotides are TGTGCCAGCAGCCCGGGACTGGTGGGCACAGATACGCAGTATTTT. As protein: CASSPGLVGTDTQYF.

This clonotype was observed at least ten times. V gene TRBV12-3 or TRBV12-4 combines with J gene TRBJ1-2; TRBD1 aligns across 9 bases. Unmatched junction bases numbered 9, after V lost 7 bases and J lost 6 bases. The CDR3 is 14 residues long. The CDR3 loop reads CASIPGQGRDGYTF. CDR3 DNA: TGTGCCAGCATCCCGGGACAGGGTAGGGATGGCTACACCTTC.

This clonotype has more than one count but fewer than ten. The chain links TRBV6-5 to TRBJ2-5; TRBD2 matches at 8 bases. Germline-derived CDR1 and CDR2 are MNHEY and SVGAGI. V lost 0 bases to trimming and J lost 4 bases; unmatched junction nucleotides: 7. The CDR3 is made up of 16 amino acids. This chain's CDR3 is CASSYSFRGGGETQYF. CDR3 bases: TGTGCCAGCAGTTACTCTTTCCGGGGGGGAGGAGAGACCCAGTACTTC.

The chain joins TRBV4-1 to TRBJ2-1, with TRBD2 identical over 12 bases. CDR1 and CDR2 from the germline V gene are MGHRA and YSYEKL. The CDR3 has 16 residues. The J segment lost 9 bases and the V segment lost 0 bases, leaving 6 bases of the junction unmatched. The CDR3 is CASSQDWLAGGLEQFF. CDR3 sequence (DNA): TGCGCCAGCAGCCAAGATTGGCTAGCGGGGGGGCTTGAGCAGTTCTTC.

This chain links TRBV5-1 with TRBJ2-1; the D gene could be TRBD1 or TRBD2 (6 bases each). CDR3 size: 16 residues. Germline assignment: CDR1 SGHRS and CDR2 YFSETQ. Trimming removed 4 bases from V and 0 bases from J, with 14 bases in between. This chain's CDR3 is CASSLIGGFSYNEQFF. As DNA, the CDR3 is TGCGCCAGCAGCCTCATCGGGGGCTTCTCCTACAATGAGCAGTTCTTC.

This clonotype has only a few counts. V gene TRBV3-1 combines with J gene TRBJ2-6, with 10 nucleotides matching TRBD1. V shed 2 bases, J shed 4 bases, and the junction held 5 bases outside the gene matches. CDR1 and CDR2 from the germline V gene are LGHDT and YNNKEL (reference sequence). This CDR3 contains 17 residues. The CDR3 region is CASSQSDRGAGANVLTF. The CDR3 DNA follows: TGTGCCAGCAGCCAATCGGACAGGGGGGCAGGGGCCAACGTCCTGACTTTC. Complete variable domain (other parts from reference TRBV3-1 and TRBJ2-6): DTAVSQTPKYLVTQMGNDKSIKCEQNLGHDTMYWYKQDSKKFLKIMFSYNNKELIINETVPNRFSPKSPDKAHLNLHINSLELGDSAVYFCASSQSDRGAGANVLTFGAGSRLTVL.

The chain is built from TRBV12-3 or TRBV12-4 and TRBJ2-1; a possible D gene is TRBD2 (6 bases). Trimming stripped 5 bases from V and 5 bases from J, with 16 bases between. The CDR3 spans 15 residues. The CDR3 DNA follows: TGTGCCAGCAGTGCGGGGTCAACTTCGGACAATGAGCAGTTCTTC. Translating gives CASSAGSTSDNEQFF.

This clonotype has more than one count but fewer than ten. J is TRBJ2-7 and V is TRBV7-2; 11 positions agree with TRBD2. Germline CDR1 is SGHTA and CDR2 is FQGNSA. J gave up 0 bases and V 5 bases, and 6 bases lay outside the gene matches. The CDR3 is made up of 16 amino acids. The CDR3 here is CASSDETSGISYEQYF. In DNA form, the CDR3 reads TGTGCCAGCAGCGACGAGACTAGCGGGATCTCCTACGAGCAGTACTTC.